This is a list of T cell receptor beta chains from one sample in a study of cytomegalovirus exposure and HLA in healthy donors. The table came from immunoSEQ multiplex PCR; TCRdb's copy has only in-frame clones and leaves some out. Seen here are 150,000 to 200,000 clones, roughly 75% observed once, and the top ten hold around 6%. The sequencing sample was made of PBMCs. These TCRs come from a man in his forties in good health and CMV-seronegative. CDR3s include the opening cysteine and the closing phenylalanine or tryptophan. A D gene is named only where the DNA matches it firmly. Clone size is not always given. Where it is, it says once, few, many or a class for expanded clones.

>TRBJ1-1|TRBV7-2|.|.
CASSLGAANTEAFF
TGTGCCAGCAGCTTAGGGGCAGCGAACACTGAAGCTTTCTTT
>TRBJ1-2|TRBV5-4|TRBD1|.
CASSQGTGNYGYTF
TGTGCCAGCAGCCAGGGGACAGGGAATTATGGCTACACCTTC
>TRBJ2-2|TRBV6-5|.|.
CAAVAGNTGELFF
TGTGCCGCCGTGGCGGGCAACACCGGGGAGCTGTTTTTT
>TRBJ1-1|TRBV27|.|.
CASSLRENTEAFF
TGTGCCAGCAGTTTAAGAGAAAACACTGAAGCTTTCTTT
>TRBJ2-7|TRBV19|.|.
CASRTTGPGEQYF
TGTGCCAGTAGGACCACCGGTCCGGGTGAGCAGTACTTC
>TRBJ1-5|TRBV7-9|.|once
CASSAQGQPQHF
TGTGCCAGCAGCGCCCAGGGTCAGCCCCAGCATTTT
>TRBJ2-1|TRBV27|.|.
CAVCGADNYNEQFF
TGTGCCGTCTGTGGGGCAGACAATTACAATGAGCAGTTCTTC
>TRBJ1-2|TRBV27|TRBD1|.
CASSPWRDRVYGYTF
TGTGCCAGCAGTCCCTGGAGGGACAGAGTCTATGGCTACACCTTC
>TRBJ1-4|TRBV15|TRBD1|.
CATSRNPSGTGNEKLFF
TGTGCCACCAGCAGAAACCCCTCCGGGACAGGGAATGAAAAACTGTTTTTT
>TRBJ1-3|TRBV5-4|TRBD1|.
CASTKGGTVSGNTIYF
TGTGCCAGCACCAAAGGCGGGACAGTCTCTGGAAACACCATATATTTT
>TRBJ1-1|TRBV11-3|.|.
CASSLDRTSDEAFF
TGTGCCAGCAGCTTAGATAGGACTTCAGATGAAGCTTTCTTT
>TRBJ2-3|TRBV5-1|TRBD2|.
CASSPSGGHTDTQYF
TGCGCCAGCAGCCCTAGCGGGGGGCACACAGATACGCAGTATTTT
>TRBJ2-1|TRBV9|TRBD2|.
CASSVGGRASYNEQFF
TGTGCCAGCAGCGTGGGCGGGAGGGCCAGTTACAATGAGCAGTTCTTC
>TRBJ2-5|TRBV5-1|TRBD2|.
CASSLAPGTSGIIQETQYF
TGCGCCAGCAGCTTGGCCCCCGGGACTAGCGGGATAATACAAGAGACCCAGTACTTC
>TRBJ1-1|TRBV5-4|.|.
CASPSAELNTEAFF
TGTGCCAGCCCGTCTGCGGAGCTGAACACTGAAGCTTTCTTT
>TRBJ2-5|TRBV6-1|.|.
CASRTAAQETQYF
TGTGCCAGCAGGACCGCGGCCCAAGAGACCCAGTACTTC
>TRBJ2-2|TRBV11-3|TRBD1|.
CASSPGTGGTGELFF
TGTGCCAGCAGCCCCGGGACAGGGGGGACCGGGGAGCTGTTTTTT
>TRBJ2-7|TRBV30|.|.
CAWTDRSHEQYF
TGTGCCTGGACAGACAGGTCCCACGAGCAGTACTTC
>TRBJ2-6|TRBV7-2|.|.
CASSSFPAGANVLTF
TGTGCCAGCAGCTCATTTCCAGCTGGGGCCAACGTCCTGACTTTC
>TRBJ1-1|TRBV9|.|.
CASSVVEETEAFF
TGTGCCAGCAGCGTAGTCGAGGAGACTGAAGCTTTCTTT
>TRBJ2-2|TRBV5-6|.|.
CASSLNPSTGELFF
TGTGCCAGCAGCTTGAATCCTTCCACCGGGGAGCTGTTTTTT
>TRBJ2-1|TRBV5-1|TRBD1|.
CASSRDRGSGEQFF
TGCGCCAGCAGTCGGGACAGGGGTTCCGGTGAGCAGTTCTTC
>TRBJ1-2|TRBV2|.|once
CASSESAGRYGYTF
TGTGCCAGCAGTGAATCCGCAGGGCGCTATGGCTACACCTTC
>TRBJ2-7|TRBV5-1|TRBD1|.
CASSPGTGTYEQYF
TGCGCCAGCAGCCCCGGGACAGGGACCTACGAGCAGTACTTC
>TRBJ2-2|TRBV10-3|TRBD2|.
CAISGLAGPPGTGELFF
TGTGCCATCAGTGGGCTAGCGGGGCCCCCGGGGACCGGGGAGCTGTTTTTT
>TRBJ1-1|TRBV7-9|TRBD1|.
CASSLGEVRGPEAFF
TGTGCCAGCAGCTTAGGGGAGGTCAGGGGGCCCGAAGCTTTCTTT
>TRBJ1-2|TRBV7-9|.|.
CASSQVARDTGYGYTF
TGTGCCAGCAGCCAAGTCGCCCGGGACACGGGCTATGGCTACACCTTC
>TRBJ1-1|TRBV7-9|.|few
CASSAGQRGTEAFF
TGTGCCAGCAGCGCCGGACAGAGGGGGACTGAAGCTTTCTTT
>TRBJ2-5|TRBV5-1|.|.
CASSTGLQETQYF
TGCGCCAGCTCTACGGGACTCCAAGAGACCCAGTACTTC
>TRBJ2-1|TRBV6-5|.|few
CASASRSSYNEQFF
TGTGCCAGCGCCTCGAGAAGCTCCTACAATGAGCAGTTCTTC
>TRBJ2-7|TRBV2|.|.
CASSTEQGPYEQYF
TGTGCCAGCAGTACCGAACAGGGCCCCTACGAGCAGTACTTC
>TRBJ2-7|TRBV7-9|.|few
CASSLGFRGPEQYF
TGTGCCAGCAGCCTGGGTTTCCGGGGTCCCGAGCAGTACTTC
>TRBJ2-5|TRBV9|TRBD2|few
CASSAQAGAGGGTQYF
TGTGCCAGCAGCGCTCAGGCGGGAGCAGGCGGAGGGACCCAGTACTTC
>TRBJ2-1|TRBV19|TRBD1|.
CASSPQTGTNEQFF
TGTGCCAGTAGTCCCCAGACAGGGACAAATGAGCAGTTCTTC
>TRBJ2-3|TRBV7-3|TRBD1|.
CASSLRTGGTDTQYF
TGTGCCAGCAGCTTACGGACAGGGGGAACAGATACGCAGTATTTT
>TRBJ1-5|TRBV7-2|.|.
CASSLGGGVGNQPQHF
TGTGCCAGCAGCTTAGGCGGCGGTGTGGGCAATCAGCCCCAGCATTTT